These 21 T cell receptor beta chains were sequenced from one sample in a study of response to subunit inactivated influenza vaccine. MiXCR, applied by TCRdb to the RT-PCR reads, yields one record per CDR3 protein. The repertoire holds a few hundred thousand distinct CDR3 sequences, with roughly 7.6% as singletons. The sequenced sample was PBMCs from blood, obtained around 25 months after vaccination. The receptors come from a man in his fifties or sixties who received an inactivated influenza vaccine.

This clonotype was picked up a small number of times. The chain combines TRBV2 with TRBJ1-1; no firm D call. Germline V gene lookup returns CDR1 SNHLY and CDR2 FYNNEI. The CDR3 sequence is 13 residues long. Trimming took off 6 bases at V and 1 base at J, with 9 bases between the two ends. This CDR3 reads CASRVIPNTEAFF. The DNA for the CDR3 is TGTGCCAGCAGGGTCATCCCGAACACTGAAGCTTTCTTT.

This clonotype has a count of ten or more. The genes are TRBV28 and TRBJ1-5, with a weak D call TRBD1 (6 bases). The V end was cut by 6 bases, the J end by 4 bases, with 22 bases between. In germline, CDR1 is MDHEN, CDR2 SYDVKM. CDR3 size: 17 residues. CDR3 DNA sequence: TGTGCCAGCAGCCGATTGATGGGGCAGGGGATTAATCAGCCCCAGCATTTT. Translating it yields CASSRLMGQGINQPQHF.

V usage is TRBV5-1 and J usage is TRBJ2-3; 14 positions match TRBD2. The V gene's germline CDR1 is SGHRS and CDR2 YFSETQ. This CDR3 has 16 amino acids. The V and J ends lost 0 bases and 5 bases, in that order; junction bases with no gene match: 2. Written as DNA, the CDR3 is TGCGCCAGCAGCTTGGCCGGGACTAGCGGGGGAGATACGCAGTATTTT. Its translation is CASSLAGTSGGDTQYF.

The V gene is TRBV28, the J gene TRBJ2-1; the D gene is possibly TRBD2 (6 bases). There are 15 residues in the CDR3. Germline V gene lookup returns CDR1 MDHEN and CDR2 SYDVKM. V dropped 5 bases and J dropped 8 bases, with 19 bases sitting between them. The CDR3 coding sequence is TGTGCCAGCAGTCCCCGCGGTAGCGGAATCGATGAGCAGTTCTTC. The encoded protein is CASSPRGSGIDEQFF.

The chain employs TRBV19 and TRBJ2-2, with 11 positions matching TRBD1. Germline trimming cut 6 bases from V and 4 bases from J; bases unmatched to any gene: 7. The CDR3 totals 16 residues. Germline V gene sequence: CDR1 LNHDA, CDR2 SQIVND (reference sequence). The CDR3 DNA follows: TGTGCCAGTAGCGAATCCGGGACAGGGGGCACCGGGGAGCTGTTTTTT. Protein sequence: CASSESGTGGTGELFF.

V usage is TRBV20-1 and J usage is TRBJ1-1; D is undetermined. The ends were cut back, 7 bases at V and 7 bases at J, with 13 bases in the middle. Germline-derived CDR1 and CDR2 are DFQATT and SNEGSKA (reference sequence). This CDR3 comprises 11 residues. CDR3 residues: CSVLAPLEAFF. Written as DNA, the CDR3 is TGCAGTGTATTAGCACCGCTTGAAGCTTTCTTT.

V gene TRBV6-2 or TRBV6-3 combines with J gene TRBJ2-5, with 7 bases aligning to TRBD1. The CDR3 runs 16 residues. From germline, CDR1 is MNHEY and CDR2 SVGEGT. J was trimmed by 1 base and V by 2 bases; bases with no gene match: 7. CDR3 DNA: TGTGCCAGCAGTTACCCGCGGACAGGCCCCCAAGAGACCCAGTACTTC. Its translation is CASSYPRTGPQETQYF.

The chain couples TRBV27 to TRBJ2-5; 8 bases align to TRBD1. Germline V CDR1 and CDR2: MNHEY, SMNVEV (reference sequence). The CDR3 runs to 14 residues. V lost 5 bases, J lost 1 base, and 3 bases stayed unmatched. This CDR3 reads CASSPQGAQETQYF. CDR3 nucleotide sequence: TGTGCCAGCAGTCCGCAGGGGGCCCAAGAGACCCAGTACTTC.

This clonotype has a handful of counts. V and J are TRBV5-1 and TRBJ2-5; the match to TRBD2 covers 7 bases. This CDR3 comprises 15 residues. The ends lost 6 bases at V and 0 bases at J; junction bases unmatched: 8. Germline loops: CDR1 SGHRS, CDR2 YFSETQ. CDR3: CASTVAGGNQETQYF. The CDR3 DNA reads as TGCGCCAGCACCGTAGCGGGCGGTAACCAAGAGACCCAGTACTTC.

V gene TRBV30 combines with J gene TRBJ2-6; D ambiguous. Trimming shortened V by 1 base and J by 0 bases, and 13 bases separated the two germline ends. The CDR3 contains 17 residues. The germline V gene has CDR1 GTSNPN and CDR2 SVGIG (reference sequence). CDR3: CAWSAKMGFSGANVLTF. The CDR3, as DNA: TGTGCCTGGAGTGCTAAGATGGGATTCTCTGGGGCCAACGTCCTGACTTTC.

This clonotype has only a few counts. The CDR3 DNA sequence: TGTGCCATCAGAGGGGGGGACTTGAGCAATCAGCCCCAGCATTTT. As protein: CAIRGGDLSNQPQHF. This chain uses TRBV6-9 with TRBJ1-5; tentatively, D is TRBD1 (6 bases). Looked up from germline, CDR1 is MNHGY and CDR2 is SVAAGI. The ends were cut back, 10 bases at V and 1 base at J, with 17 bases in the middle. The CDR3 has 15 residues.

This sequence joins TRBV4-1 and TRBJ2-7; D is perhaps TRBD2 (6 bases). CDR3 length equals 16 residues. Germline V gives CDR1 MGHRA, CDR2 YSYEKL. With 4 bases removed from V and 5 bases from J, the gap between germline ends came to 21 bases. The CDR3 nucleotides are TGCGCCAGCAGCCCAAACTGGGCAGGGAGGAGGGACGAGCAGTACTTC. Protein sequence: CASSPNWAGRRDEQYF.

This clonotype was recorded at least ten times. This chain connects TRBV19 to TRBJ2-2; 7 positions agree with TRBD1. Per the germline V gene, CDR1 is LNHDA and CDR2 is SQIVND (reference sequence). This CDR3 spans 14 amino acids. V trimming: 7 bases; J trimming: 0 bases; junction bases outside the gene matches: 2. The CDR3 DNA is TGTGCCAGTAAGACAGGGACGAACACCGGGGAGCTGTTTTTT. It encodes CASKTGTNTGELFF.

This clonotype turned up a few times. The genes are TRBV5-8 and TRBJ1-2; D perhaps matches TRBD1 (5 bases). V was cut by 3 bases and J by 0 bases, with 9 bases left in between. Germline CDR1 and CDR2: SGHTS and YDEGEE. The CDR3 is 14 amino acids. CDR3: CASSWGLSNYGYTF. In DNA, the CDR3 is TGTGCCAGCAGCTGGGGACTTTCTAACTATGGCTACACCTTC.

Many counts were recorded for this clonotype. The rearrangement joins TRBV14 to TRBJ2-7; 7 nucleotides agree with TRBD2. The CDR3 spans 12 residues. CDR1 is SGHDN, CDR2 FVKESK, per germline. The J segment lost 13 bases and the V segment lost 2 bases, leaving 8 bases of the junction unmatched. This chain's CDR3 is CASSQRDYPAYF. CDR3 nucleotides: TGTGCCAGCAGCCAAAGGGACTACCCTGCATACTTC.

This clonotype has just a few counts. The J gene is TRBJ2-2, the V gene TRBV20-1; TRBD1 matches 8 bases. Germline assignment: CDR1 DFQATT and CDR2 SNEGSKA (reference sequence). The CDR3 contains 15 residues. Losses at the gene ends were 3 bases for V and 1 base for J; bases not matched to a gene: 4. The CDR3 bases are TGCAGTGCTAGTACCGGGACAGGGAACACCGGGGAGCTGTTTTTT. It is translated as CSASTGTGNTGELFF.

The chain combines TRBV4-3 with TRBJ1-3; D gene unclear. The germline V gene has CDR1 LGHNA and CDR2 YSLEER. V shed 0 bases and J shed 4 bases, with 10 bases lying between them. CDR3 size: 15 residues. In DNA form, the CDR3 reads TGCGCCAGCAGCCAAGATCGCCAAGGCGGAAACACCATATATTTT. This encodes CASSQDRQGGNTIYF.

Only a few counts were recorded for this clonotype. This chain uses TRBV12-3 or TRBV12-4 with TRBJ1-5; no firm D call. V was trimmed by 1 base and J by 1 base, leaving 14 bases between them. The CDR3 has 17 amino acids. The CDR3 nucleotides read TGTGCCAGCAGTTTAGAAAAGGGAATGGGAAGCAATCAGCCCCAGCATTTT. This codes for CASSLEKGMGSNQPQHF.

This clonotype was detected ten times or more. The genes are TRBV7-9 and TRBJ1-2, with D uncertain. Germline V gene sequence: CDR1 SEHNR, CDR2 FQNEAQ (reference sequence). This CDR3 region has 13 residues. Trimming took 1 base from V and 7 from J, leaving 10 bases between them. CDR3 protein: CASSLGRQVGYTF. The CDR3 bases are TGTGCCAGCAGCTTAGGTCGGCAGGTTGGCTACACCTTC.

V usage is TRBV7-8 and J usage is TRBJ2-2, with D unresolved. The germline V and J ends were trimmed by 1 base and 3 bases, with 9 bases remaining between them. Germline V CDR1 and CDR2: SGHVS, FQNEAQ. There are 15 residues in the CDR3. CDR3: CASSLVQLDTGELFF. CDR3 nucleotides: TGTGCCAGCAGCTTAGTACAGCTTGACACCGGGGAGCTGTTTTTT. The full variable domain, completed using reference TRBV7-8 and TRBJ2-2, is GAGVSQSPRYKVAKRGQDVALRCDPISGHVSLFWYQQALGQGPEFLTYFQNEAQLDKSGLPSDRFFAERPEGSVSTLKIQRTQQEDSAVYLCASSLVQLDTGELFFGEGSRLTVL.

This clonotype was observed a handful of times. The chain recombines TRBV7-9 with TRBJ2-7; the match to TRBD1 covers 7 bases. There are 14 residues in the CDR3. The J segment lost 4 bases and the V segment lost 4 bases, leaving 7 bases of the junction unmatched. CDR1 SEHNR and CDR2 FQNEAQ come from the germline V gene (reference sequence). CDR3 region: CASSWHRGGYEQYF. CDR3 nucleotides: TGTGCCAGCAGCTGGCACAGGGGTGGTTACGAGCAGTACTTC.